A selection of T cell receptor beta chains follows, all from one sample in a study of blood T cell dynamics during melanoma immunotherapy. Sequenced by immunoSEQ multiplex PCR; TCRdb stores in-frame clones only, minus some. The data hold thousands of clones, with over 75% observed a single time. Sequences were derived from blood, sampled from a patient treated with checkpoint blockade. The receptors stem from a human donor with melanoma. Each CDR3 is given with its conserved first and last residue. Each record gives: V gene, J gene, CDR3 length, clone size, D gene, CDR3 protein, CDR3 DNA. A D gene is named only where the DNA matches it firmly. Size tells how often a clone was seen (once, few, many) or the class of an expanded clone, and some rows leave it out.

>TRBV30|TRBJ1-1|15|few|NA
CAKQDSQLMNTEAFF
TGTGCCAAGCAGGACAGCCAACTCATGAACACTGAAGCTTTCTTT
>TRBV7-2|TRBJ2-7|17|NA|NA
CASSLARSGTKTYEQYF
TGTGCCAGCAGCTTAGCGAGATCCGGGACAAAAACTTACGAGCAGTACTTC
>TRBV11-2|TRBJ1-1|17|NA|NA
CASSPLAGTVKNTEAFF
TGTGCCAGCAGCCCACTCGCCGGGACGGTAAAGAACACTGAAGCTTTCTTT
>TRBV7-9|TRBJ2-7|14|NA|TRBD1
CASTRTGLTYEQYF
TGTGCCAGCACCCGGACAGGTCTCACCTACGAGCAGTACTTC
>TRBV5-1|TRBJ2-1|14|NA|NA
CASSGGTPGNEQFF
TGCGCCAGCAGCGGGGGGACCCCTGGCAATGAGCAGTTCTTC
>TRBV5-1|TRBJ1-6|17|NA|NA
CASSLNRGPGNNSPLHF
TGCGCCAGCAGCTTAAACCGGGGACCTGGGAATAATTCACCCCTCCACTTT
>TRBV30|TRBJ1-6|14|NA|TRBD1
CAWSQGGDNSPLHF
TGTGCCTGGAGTCAAGGGGGCGATAATTCACCCCTCCACTTT
>TRBV7-2|TRBJ2-7|15|NA|TRBD2
CASTPLAGGAYEQYF
TGTGCCAGCACCCCCCTAGCGGGGGGCGCCTACGAGCAGTACTTC
>TRBV7-9|TRBJ1-1|16|NA|NA
CASSTQSFVGNTEAFF
TGTGCCAGCAGCACCCAGAGCTTTGTCGGGAACACTGAAGCTTTCTTT
>TRBV9|TRBJ2-2|17|NA|TRBD2
CASSFYSGGENTGELFF
TGTGCCAGCAGCTTCTATAGCGGGGGGGAAAACACCGGGGAGCTGTTTTTT